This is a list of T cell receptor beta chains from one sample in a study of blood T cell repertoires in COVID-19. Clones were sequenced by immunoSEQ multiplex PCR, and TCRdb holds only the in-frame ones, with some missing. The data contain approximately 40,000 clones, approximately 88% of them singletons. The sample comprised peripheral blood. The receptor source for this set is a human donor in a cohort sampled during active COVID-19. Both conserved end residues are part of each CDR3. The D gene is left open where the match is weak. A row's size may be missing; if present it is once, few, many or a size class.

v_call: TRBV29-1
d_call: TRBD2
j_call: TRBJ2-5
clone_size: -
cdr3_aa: CSVEMAGGGETQYF
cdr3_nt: TGCAGCGTTGAAATGGCGGGAGGTGGAGAGACCCAGTACTTC

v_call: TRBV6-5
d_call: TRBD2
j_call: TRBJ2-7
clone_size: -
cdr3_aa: CASSYAQAGVYEQYF
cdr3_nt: TGTGCCAGCAGTTACGCGCAGGCGGGAGTCTACGAGCAGTACTTC

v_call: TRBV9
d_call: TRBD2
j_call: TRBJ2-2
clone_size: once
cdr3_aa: CASSVDVAGGPWTGELFF
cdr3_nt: TGTGCCAGCAGCGTAGATGTAGCGGGAGGGCCCTGGACCGGGGAGCTGTTTTTT

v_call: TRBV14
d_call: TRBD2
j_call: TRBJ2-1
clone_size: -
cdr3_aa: CASSQDFGRGDNEQFF
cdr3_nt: TGTGCCAGCAGCCAAGATTTTGGACGGGGGGACAATGAGCAGTTCTTC

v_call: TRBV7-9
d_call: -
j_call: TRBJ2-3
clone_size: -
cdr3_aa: CASSLEGSTDTQYF
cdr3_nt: TGTGCCAGCAGCTTAGAAGGGAGTACGGATACGCAGTATTTT

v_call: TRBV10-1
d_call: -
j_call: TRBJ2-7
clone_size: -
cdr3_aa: CASSPRQEYEQYF
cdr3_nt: TGCGCCAGCAGTCCCAGACAGGAATACGAGCAGTACTTC

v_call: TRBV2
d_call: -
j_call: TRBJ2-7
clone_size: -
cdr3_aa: CASRADNGIHYEQYF
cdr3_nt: TGTGCCAGCAGGGCCGACAATGGAATCCACTACGAGCAGTACTTC

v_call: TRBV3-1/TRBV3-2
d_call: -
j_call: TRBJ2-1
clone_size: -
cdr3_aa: CASSPVTGDEQFF
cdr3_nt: TGTGCCAGCAGCCCAGTCACGGGGGATGAGCAGTTCTTC

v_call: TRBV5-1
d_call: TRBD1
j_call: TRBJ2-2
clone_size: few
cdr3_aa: CASSYRTGGTGELFF
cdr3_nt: TGCGCCAGCAGCTACCGGACAGGGGGCACCGGGGAGCTGTTTTTT

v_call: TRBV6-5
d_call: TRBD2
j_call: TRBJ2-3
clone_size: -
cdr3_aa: CASRSGGAGDTQYF
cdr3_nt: TGTGCCAGCAGAAGCGGGGGGGCCGGAGATACGCAGTATTTT

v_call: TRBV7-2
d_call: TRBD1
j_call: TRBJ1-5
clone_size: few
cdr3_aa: CASSYRGALEQPQHF
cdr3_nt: TGTGCCAGCAGCTACAGGGGTGCCTTAGAACAGCCCCAGCATTTT

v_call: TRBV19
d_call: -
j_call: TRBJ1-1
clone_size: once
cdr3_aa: CASNRGDTEAFF
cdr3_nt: TGTGCCAGTAATAGGGGTGACACTGAAGCTTTCTTT

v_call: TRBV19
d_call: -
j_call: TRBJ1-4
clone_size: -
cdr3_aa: CASSIEGGVGEKLFF
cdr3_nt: TGTGCCAGTAGTATAGAAGGAGGGGTTGGTGAAAAACTGTTTTTT

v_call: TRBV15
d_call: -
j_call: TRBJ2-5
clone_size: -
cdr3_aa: CATSRERAQETQYF
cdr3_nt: TGTGCCACCAGCAGAGAGCGGGCACAAGAGACCCAGTACTTC

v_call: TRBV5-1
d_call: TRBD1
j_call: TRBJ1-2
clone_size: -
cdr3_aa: CASSLAGGAPYGYTF
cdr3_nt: TGCGCCAGCAGCTTGGCAGGGGGCGCACCCTATGGCTACACCTTC

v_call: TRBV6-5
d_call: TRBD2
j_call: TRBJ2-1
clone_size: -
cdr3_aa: CASSYASGGVLNEQFF
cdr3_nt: TGTGCCAGCAGTTACGCTAGCGGGGGGGTCCTCAATGAGCAGTTCTTC

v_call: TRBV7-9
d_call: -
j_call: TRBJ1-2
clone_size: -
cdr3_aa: CASSLGGGRFSYGYTF
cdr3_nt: TGTGCCAGCAGCTTAGGTGGTGGCCGCTTCTCCTATGGCTACACCTTC

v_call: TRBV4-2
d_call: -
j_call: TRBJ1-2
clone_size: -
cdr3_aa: CASSQEGGGQGYYGYTF
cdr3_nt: TGTGCCAGCAGCCAAGAAGGCGGTGGGCAGGGTTACTATGGCTACACCTTC

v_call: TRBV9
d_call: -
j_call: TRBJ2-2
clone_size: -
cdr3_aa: CASSRATGETGELFF
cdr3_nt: TGTGCCAGCAGCCGCGCTACGGGGGAGACCGGGGAGCTGTTTTTT

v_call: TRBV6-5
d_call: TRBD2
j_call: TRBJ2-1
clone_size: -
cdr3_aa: CASSWGGSYNEQFF
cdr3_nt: TGTGCCAGCAGTTGGGGGGGCTCCTACAATGAGCAGTTCTTC

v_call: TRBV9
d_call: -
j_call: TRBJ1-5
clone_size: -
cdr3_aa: CASSGGGGNQPQHF
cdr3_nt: TGTGCCAGCAGTGGGGGGGGCGGTAATCAGCCCCAGCATTTT

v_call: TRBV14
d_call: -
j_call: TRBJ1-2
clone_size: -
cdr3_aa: CASSQQGPYGYTF
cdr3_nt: TGTGCCAGCAGCCAACAGGGCCCTTATGGCTACACCTTC

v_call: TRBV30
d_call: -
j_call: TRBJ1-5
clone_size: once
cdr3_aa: CAFSLDSNQPQHF
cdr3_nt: TGTGCCTTTTCGTTAGATAGCAATCAGCCCCAGCATTTT

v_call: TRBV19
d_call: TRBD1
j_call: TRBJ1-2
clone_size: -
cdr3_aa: CASSDTGGGNYGYTF
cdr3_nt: TGTGCCAGTAGTGACACAGGGGGGGGAAACTATGGCTACACCTTC

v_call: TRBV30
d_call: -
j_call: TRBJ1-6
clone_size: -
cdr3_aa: CAWEDQRGSPLHF
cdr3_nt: TGTGCCTGGGAGGACCAACGGGGTTCACCCCTCCACTTT

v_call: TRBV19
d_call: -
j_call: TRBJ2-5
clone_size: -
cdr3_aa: CASSIAGKSGYQETQYF
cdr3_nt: TGTGCCAGTAGTATAGCCGGAAAGTCAGGATACCAAGAGACCCAGTACTTC

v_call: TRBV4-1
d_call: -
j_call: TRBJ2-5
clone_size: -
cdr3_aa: CASSLRLDQETQYF
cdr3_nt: TGCGCCAGCAGCCTCCGACTAGACCAAGAGACCCAGTACTTC

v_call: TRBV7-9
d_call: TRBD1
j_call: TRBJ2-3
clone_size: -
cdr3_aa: CASSPWTGNTDTQYF
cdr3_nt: TGTGCCAGCAGCCCGTGGACAGGGAACACAGATACGCAGTATTTT

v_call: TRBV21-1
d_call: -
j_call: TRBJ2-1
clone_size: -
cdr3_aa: CASSVETSGLDNEQFF
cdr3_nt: TGTGCCAGCAGCGTGGAGACTAGCGGGCTTGACAATGAGCAGTTCTTC

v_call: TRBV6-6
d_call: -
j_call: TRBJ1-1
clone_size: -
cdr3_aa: CASSYGGGNTEAFF
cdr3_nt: TGTGCCAGCAGTTACGGGGGCGGGAACACTGAAGCTTTCTTT

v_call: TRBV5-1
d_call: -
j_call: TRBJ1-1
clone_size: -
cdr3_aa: CASSQENTEAFF
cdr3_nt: TGCGCCAGCAGCCAGGAGAACACTGAAGCTTTCTTT

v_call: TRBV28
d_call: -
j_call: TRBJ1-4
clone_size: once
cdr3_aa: CASRLGGTNEKLFF
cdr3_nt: TGTGCCAGCAGGTTGGGGGGGACCAATGAAAAACTGTTTTTT

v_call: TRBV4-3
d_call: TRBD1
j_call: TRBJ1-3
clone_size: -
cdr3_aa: CASSQDRGTGNTIYF
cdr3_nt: TGCGCCAGCAGCCAGGACAGGGGGACTGGAAACACCATATATTTT

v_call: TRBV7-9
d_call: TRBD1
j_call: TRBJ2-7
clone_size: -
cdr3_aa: CASSLSGTGGYEQYF
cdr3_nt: TGTGCCAGCAGCTTATCCGGGACAGGGGGTTACGAGCAGTACTTC